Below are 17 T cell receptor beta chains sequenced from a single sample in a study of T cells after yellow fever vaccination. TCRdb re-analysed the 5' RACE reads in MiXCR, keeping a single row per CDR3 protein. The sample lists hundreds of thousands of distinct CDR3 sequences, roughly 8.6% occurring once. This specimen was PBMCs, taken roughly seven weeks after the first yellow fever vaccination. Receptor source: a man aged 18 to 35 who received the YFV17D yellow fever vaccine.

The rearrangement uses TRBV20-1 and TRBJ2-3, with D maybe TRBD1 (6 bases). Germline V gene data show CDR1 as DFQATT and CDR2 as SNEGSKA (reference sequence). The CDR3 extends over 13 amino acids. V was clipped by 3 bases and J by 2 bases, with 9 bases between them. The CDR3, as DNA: TGCAGTGCTAGTGAGGGGGTCACAGATACGCAGTATTTT. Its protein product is CSASEGVTDTQYF.

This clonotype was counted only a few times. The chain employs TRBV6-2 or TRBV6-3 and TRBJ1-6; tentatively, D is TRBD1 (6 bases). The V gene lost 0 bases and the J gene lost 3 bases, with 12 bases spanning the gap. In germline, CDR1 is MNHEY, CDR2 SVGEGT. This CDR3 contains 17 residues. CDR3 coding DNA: TGTGCCAGCAGTTACTCCTACGCCAGGGGCTATAATTCACCCCTCCACTTT. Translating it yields CASSYSYARGYNSPLHF.

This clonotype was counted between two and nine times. This CDR3 is CASSFGTGYYEQYF. The CDR3 DNA reads TGTGCCAGCAGCTTCGGGACAGGTTATTACGAGCAGTACTTC. J is TRBJ2-7 and V is TRBV5-5; 8 bases line up with TRBD1. V lost 2 bases, J lost 4 bases, and 5 bases stayed unmatched. The CDR3 runs 14 residues. The germline CDR1 and CDR2 sequences are SGHKS and YYEKEE (reference sequence).

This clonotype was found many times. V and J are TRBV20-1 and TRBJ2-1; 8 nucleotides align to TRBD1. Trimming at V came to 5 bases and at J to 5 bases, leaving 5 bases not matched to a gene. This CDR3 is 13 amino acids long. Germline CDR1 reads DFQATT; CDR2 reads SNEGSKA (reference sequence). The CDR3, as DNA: TGCAGTGCTGGCCACAGGGGGAACAATGAGCAGTTCTTC. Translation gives CSAGHRGNNEQFF.

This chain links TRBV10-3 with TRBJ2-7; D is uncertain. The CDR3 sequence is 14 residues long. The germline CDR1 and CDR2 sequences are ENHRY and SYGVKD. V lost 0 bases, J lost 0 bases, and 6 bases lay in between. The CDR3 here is CAISESPTSYEQYF. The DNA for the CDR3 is TGTGCCATCAGTGAGTCTCCTACCTCCTACGAGCAGTACTTC.

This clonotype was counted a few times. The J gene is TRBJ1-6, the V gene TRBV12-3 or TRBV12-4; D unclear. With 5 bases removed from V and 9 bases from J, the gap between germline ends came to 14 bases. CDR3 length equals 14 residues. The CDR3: CASSRHFRSSPLHF. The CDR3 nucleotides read TGTGCCAGCAGTCGACACTTTCGGAGTTCACCCCTCCACTTT.

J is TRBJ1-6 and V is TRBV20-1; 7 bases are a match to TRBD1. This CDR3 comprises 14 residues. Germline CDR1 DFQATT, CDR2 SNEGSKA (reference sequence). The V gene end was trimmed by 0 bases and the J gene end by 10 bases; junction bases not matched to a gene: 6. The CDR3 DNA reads TGCAGTGCTAGAGATCCCACAGGGGCCTCACCCCTCCACTTT. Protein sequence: CSARDPTGASPLHF.

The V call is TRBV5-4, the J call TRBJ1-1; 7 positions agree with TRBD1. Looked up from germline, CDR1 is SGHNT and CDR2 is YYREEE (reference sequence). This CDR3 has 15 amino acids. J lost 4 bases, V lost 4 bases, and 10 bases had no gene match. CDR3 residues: CASSGTGDAGTEAFF. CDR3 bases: TGTGCCAGCAGCGGAACAGGGGACGCTGGCACTGAAGCTTTCTTT.

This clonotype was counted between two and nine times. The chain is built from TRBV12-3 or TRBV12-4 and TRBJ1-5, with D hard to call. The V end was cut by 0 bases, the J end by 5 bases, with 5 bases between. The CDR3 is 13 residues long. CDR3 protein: CASSLARDQPQHF. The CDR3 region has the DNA TGTGCCAGCAGTTTAGCTCGGGATCAGCCCCAGCATTTT.

The CDR3 reads CASSIFAASGDTQYF. As DNA, the CDR3 is TGTGCCAGTAGTATCTTCGCTGCTAGCGGAGATACGCAGTATTTT. The chain is built from TRBV19 and TRBJ2-3; the match to TRBD2 covers 7 bases. Unmatched junction bases numbered 8, after V lost 3 bases and J lost 5 bases. Germline lookup yields CDR1 LNHDA and CDR2 SQIVND (reference sequence). The CDR3 totals 15 residues.

DNA of the CDR3: TGTGCCAGCTCACGAGAGACAGGGGGCACCGGGGAGCTGTTTTTT. Translated, it gives CASSRETGGTGELFF. This chain connects TRBV18 to TRBJ2-2; 9 bases are shared with TRBD1. The CDR3 spans 15 residues. J gave up 4 bases and V 4 bases, and 4 bases lay outside the gene matches. The germline CDR1 and CDR2 sequences are KGHSH and LQKENI. Full variable domain (outside the CDR3, taken from reference TRBV18 and TRBJ2-2): NAGVMQNPRHLVRRRGQEARLRCSPMKGHSHVYWYRQLPEEGLKFMVYLQKENIIDESGMPKERFSAEFPKEGPSILRIQQVVRGDSAAYFCASSRETGGTGELFFGEGSRLTVL.

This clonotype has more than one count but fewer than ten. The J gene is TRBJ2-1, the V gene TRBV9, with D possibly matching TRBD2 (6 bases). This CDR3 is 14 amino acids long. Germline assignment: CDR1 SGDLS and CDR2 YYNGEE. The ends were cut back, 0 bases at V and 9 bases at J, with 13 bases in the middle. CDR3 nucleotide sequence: TGTGCCAGCAGCGTAGAGGCAGGGCGGGGTGAGCAGTTCTTC. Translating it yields CASSVEAGRGEQFF.

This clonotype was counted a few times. The CDR3 sequence is CRAGSEGTDTQYF. Here the CDR3 DNA reads TGCAGGGCGGGGTCCGAGGGAACAGATACGCAGTATTTT. This chain joins TRBV20-1 and TRBJ2-3, with a weak D call TRBD2 (6 bases). The CDR3 has 13 amino acids. The germline V gene encodes CDR1 DFQATT and CDR2 SNEGSKA (reference sequence).

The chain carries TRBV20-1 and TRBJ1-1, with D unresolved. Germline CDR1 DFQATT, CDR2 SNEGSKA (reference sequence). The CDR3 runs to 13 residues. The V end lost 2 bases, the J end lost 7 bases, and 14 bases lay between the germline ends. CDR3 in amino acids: CSARPTVDLEAFF. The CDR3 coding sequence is TGCAGTGCTAGACCTACAGTCGACCTTGAAGCTTTCTTT.

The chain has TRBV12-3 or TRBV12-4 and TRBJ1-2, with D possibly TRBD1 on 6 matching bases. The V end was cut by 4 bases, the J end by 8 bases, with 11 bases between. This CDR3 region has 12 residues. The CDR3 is CASSSGVDGYTF. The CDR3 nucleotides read TGTGCCAGCAGTTCAGGGGTAGACGGCTACACCTTC.

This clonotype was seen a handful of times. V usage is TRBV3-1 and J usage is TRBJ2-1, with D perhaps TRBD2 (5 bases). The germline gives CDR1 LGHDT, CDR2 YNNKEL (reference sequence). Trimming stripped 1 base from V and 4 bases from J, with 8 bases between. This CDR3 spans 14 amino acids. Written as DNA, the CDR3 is TGTGCCAGCAGCCAAGTCGGACTTTACAATGAGCAGTTCTTC. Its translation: CASSQVGLYNEQFF.

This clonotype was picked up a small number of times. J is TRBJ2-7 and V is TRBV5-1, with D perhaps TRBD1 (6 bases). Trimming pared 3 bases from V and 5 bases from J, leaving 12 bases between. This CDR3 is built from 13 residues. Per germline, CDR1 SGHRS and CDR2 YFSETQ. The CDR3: CASSSTGLDEQYV. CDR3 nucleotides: TGCGCCAGCAGCTCTACAGGGTTGGACGAGCAGTACGTC.